This section outlines one T cell receptor beta chain sequence together with its context. Germline V gene data show CDR1 as LGHDT and CDR2 as YNNKEL (reference sequence). The CDR3 runs 13 residues. V was cut by 4 bases and J by 6 bases, with 9 bases left in between. The protocol was immunoSEQ multiplex PCR, while the TCRdb copy is restricted to in-frame clones and leaves out a portion. The data hold 45,000 to 60,000 clones, with over 70% observed a single time. This sample is drawn from a study of control samples from healthy donors and cancer patients. The clonotype was recovered from a man aged 70-80 years in good health. Sequenced: blood. This chain connects TRBV3-1 (or the pseudogene TRBV3-2) to TRBJ1-4, with a possible D match to TRBD1 (5 bases). CDR3 protein: CASSLGGYEKLFF. The CDR3 DNA reads TGTGCCAGCAGCCTTGGGGGTTATGAAAAACTGTTTTTT.